These 15 T cell receptor beta chains share one sample of origin, sequenced in a study of CD4 T cells in relation to SARS-CoV-2 and coronaviruses. Assay used: immunoSEQ multiplex PCR; TCRdb lists only in-frame clones, some missing. The table has approximately 24,000 clones, over 70% seen once. Antigens for these TCRs are unknown. The unexposed donors gave CD4+ T cells in about 2010-2019, prior to COVID-19. CD4+ T cells were isolated from the cells after more than 8 days of culture. What was sequenced was CD4+ T cells from PBMCs, cultured in vitro. All receptors derive from a human donor in good health.

The rearrangement links TRBV7-2 to TRBJ2-5; 8 bases are a match to TRBD2. The V and J ends lost 5 bases and 5 bases, in that order; junction bases with no gene match: 16. Per the germline V gene, CDR1 is SGHTA and CDR2 is FQGNSA. This CDR3 has 17 residues. CDR3 bases: TGTGCCAGCAGCCCGGGGGGGAGGGGCGCCGGTGAGGAGACCCAGTACTTC. As protein: CASSPGGRGAGEETQYF.

The rearrangement joins TRBV6-5 to TRBJ1-1, with D uncertain. The CDR3 runs 13 residues. The V end was cut by 2 bases, the J end by 2 bases, with 6 bases between. Germline V CDR1 and CDR2: MNHEY, SVGAGI. The CDR3 DNA reads as TGTGCCAGCAGTTACACTGATAACACTGAAGCTTTCTTT. Translating gives CASSYTDNTEAFF.

The rearrangement uses TRBV6-6 and TRBJ1-2, with 7 bases fitting TRBD1. The CDR3 loop spans 15 amino acids. J gave up 5 bases and V 2 bases, and 8 bases lay outside the gene matches. Per germline, CDR1 MNHNY and CDR2 SVGAGI (reference sequence). CDR3 protein: CASSYDPDRVYGYTF. The DNA of the CDR3 is TGTGCCAGCAGTTACGACCCAGACAGGGTATATGGCTACACCTTC.

V and J are TRBV23-1 and TRBJ1-1, with a tentative D call TRBD1 (6 bases). TRBV23-1 is known as an ORF, though its function is uncertain. The ends were cut back, 0 bases at V and 1 base at J, with 6 bases in the middle. CDR3 length: 14 residues. CDR3 amino acids: CASSQSGQNTEAFF. In DNA form, the CDR3 reads TGCGCCAGCAGTCAATCGGGACAGAACACTGAAGCTTTCTTT.

This chain joins TRBV6-6 and TRBJ1-3, with D tentatively TRBD1 (6 bases). The V and J ends lost 6 bases and 8 bases respectively, with 8 bases between them. The CDR3 is made up of 11 amino acids. Per the germline V gene, CDR1 is MNHNY and CDR2 is SVGAGI (reference sequence). CDR3 in amino acids: CASSRQDTIYF. The CDR3 DNA reads as TGTGCCAGCAGCCGACAGGACACCATATATTTT.

This rearrangement joins TRBV3-1 (or the pseudogene TRBV3-2) to TRBJ2-2; 11 nucleotides align to TRBD2. The CDR3 covers 16 residues. Trimming cost V 6 bases and J 7 bases; bases outside gene matches: 10. Germline assignment: CDR1 LGHDT and CDR2 YNNKEL (reference sequence). Here the CDR3 DNA reads TGTGCCAGCAGGCCTAGCGGGGGGACCACGGTCGGGGAGCTGTTTTTT. This encodes CASRPSGGTTVGELFF.

Comment on this clone: The same CDR3 can be traced to other DNA sequences in this sample. The V call is TRBV10-3, the J call TRBJ1-1, with a possible D match to TRBD1 (6 bases). Germline lookup yields CDR1 ENHRY and CDR2 SYGVKD. The CDR3 length is 14 residues. V was cut by 3 bases and J by 4 bases, with 12 bases left in between. In nucleotides, the CDR3 is TGTGCCATCAGTGAACGGACAGAGATCACTGAAGCTTTCTTT. Its protein product is CAISERTEITEAFF.

This clone was picked up one time. The chain combines TRBV19 with TRBJ2-7; D uncertain. This CDR3 region has 13 residues. Trimming pared 5 bases from V and 2 bases from J, leaving 10 bases between. Germline-derived CDR1 and CDR2 are LNHDA and SQIVND (reference sequence). CDR3: CASSLYLAYEQYF. CDR3 nucleotide sequence: TGTGCCAGTAGTCTATACCTAGCCTACGAGCAGTACTTC.

The chain links TRBV12-3 or TRBV12-4 to TRBJ1-2, with D perhaps matching TRBD1 (6 bases). The germline V and J ends were trimmed by 10 bases and 4 bases, with 13 bases remaining between them. The CDR3 runs to 12 residues. CDR3 DNA: TGTGCCATCCTCAGGGGCGGCTATGGCTACACCTTC. Translated, it gives CAILRGGYGYTF.

J is TRBJ2-7 and V is TRBV4-2, with 8 bases identical to TRBD2. The germline V gene encodes CDR1 LGHNA and CDR2 YNFKEQ. The V gene end was trimmed by 1 base and the J gene end by 1 base; junction bases not matched to a gene: 3. This CDR3 region has 15 residues. Here the CDR3 reads CASSQGSGTSYEQYF. CDR3 DNA sequence: TGTGCCAGCAGCCAAGGTAGCGGGACTTCCTACGAGCAGTACTTC.

The V call is TRBV5-4, the J call TRBJ1-2; a possible D gene is TRBD1 (5 bases). Germline V gene sequence: CDR1 SGHNT, CDR2 YYREEE (reference sequence). V was cut by 2 bases and J by 8 bases, with 7 bases left in between. The CDR3 loop spans 11 amino acids. The CDR3 sequence: CASSLEGGYTF. For the CDR3, the DNA is TGTGCCAGCAGCTTAGAGGGGGGCTACACCTTC.

This clone came up once. This chain connects TRBV2 to TRBJ1-4; D is unclear. This CDR3 region has 13 residues. V was shortened by 8 bases and J by 2 bases, with 9 bases between the two germline ends. Germline V CDR1 and CDR2: SNHLY, FYNNEI. The CDR3 protein is CASGGVTNEKLFF. In nucleotides, the CDR3 is TGTGCCAGCGGTGGGGTTACTAATGAAAAACTGTTTTTT.

V gene TRBV7-2 combines with J gene TRBJ2-1; TRBD2 agrees at 8 bases. This CDR3 spans 17 amino acids. The V gene's germline CDR1 is SGHTA and CDR2 FQGNSA. Trimming removed 3 bases from V and 1 base from J; junction bases left unmatched: 8. CDR3 coding DNA: TGTGCCAGCAGCTTCGGTGGGCTAGCGGGTTCCTACAATGAGCAGTTCTTC. Translating gives CASSFGGLAGSYNEQFF. The full variable domain, rest sourced from reference TRBV7-2 and TRBJ2-1, is GAGVSQSPSNKVTEKGKDVELRCDPISGHTALYWYRQSLGQGLEFLIYFQGNSAPDKSGLPSDRFSAERTGGSVSTLTIQRTQQEDSAVYLCASSFGGLAGSYNEQFFGPGTRLTVL.

This rearrangement joins TRBV5-6 to TRBJ1-1, with D tentatively TRBD1 (5 bases). CDR1 is SGHDT and CDR2 is YYEEEE in the germline V gene. Trimming cost V 4 bases and J 0 bases, with 22 bases left between them. The CDR3 totals 18 residues. The CDR3 spells CASSHYKGRSTMNTEAFF. The CDR3 bases are TGTGCCAGCAGCCATTATAAGGGGAGGAGTACAATGAACACTGAAGCTTTCTTT.

This clone has more than one count but fewer than ten. The genes are TRBV5-1 and TRBJ2-5; either TRBD1 or TRBD2 may fit D (5 bases each). This CDR3 has 14 residues. CDR1 SGHRS and CDR2 YFSETQ come from the germline V gene. V lost 0 bases, J lost 2 bases, and 8 bases lay in between. CDR3 sequence reads: CASSLGDGQETQYF. The CDR3 region has the DNA TGCGCCAGCAGCTTGGGGGACGGACAAGAGACCCAGTACTTC.